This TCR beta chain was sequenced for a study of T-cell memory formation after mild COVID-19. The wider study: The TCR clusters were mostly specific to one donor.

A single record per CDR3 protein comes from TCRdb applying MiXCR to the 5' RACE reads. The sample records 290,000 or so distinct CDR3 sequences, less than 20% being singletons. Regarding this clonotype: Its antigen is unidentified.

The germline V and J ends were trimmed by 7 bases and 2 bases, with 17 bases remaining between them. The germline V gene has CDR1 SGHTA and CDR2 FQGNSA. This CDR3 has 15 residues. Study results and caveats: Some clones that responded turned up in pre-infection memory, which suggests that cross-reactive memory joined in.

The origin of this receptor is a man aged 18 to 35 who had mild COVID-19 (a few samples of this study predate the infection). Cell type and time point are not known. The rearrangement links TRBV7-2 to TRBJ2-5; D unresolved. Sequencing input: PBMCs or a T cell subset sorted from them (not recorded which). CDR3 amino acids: CASTLEFGIQETQYF. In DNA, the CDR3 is TGTGCCAGCACCTTGGAATTTGGGATTCAAGAGACCCAGTACTTC.